The rows below give T cell receptor beta chains drawn from one sample of a study of early T cells in non-severe SARS-CoV-2 infection. TCRdb re-derived calls from the 5' RACE reads in MiXCR, one entry per CDR3 protein. The table shows roughly 55,000 distinct CDR3 sequences, with roughly 10% occurring only once. Specimen: whole blood. All receptors come from an adult who was a healthcare worker with PCR-confirmed SARS-CoV-2 infection or an uninfected control (not recorded which). CDR3s include the opening cysteine and the closing phenylalanine or tryptophan. Fields, in order: V gene, CDR3 protein.

V: TRBV30; CDR3: CASPGAGGYTF
V: TRBV12-3/TRBV12-4; CDR3: CASQEGVAREQYF
V: TRBV12-5; CDR3: CASGLTRDRGPEQYF
V: TRBV11-2; CDR3: CASSFSPDRAWRAGLSYNEQFF
V: TRBV11-2; CDR3: CASSPTTGRAFF
V: TRBV28; CDR3: CASLWTGGAIGSNEKLFF
V: TRBV9; CDR3: CASSEREGLPGELFF
V: TRBV3-1; CDR3: CASSENANSPLHF
V: TRBV5-6; CDR3: CASSHPRQGLNEQFF
V: TRBV2; CDR3: CASSLAGVKLDTQYF
V: TRBV28; CDR3: CASREPVVYEQYF
V: TRBV29-1; CDR3: CSVYRSNTEAFF
V: TRBV28; CDR3: CASTLDRLINSPLHF
V: TRBV27; CDR3: CASSLLDNQPQHF
V: TRBV29-1; CDR3: CSVETGPEQFF
V: TRBV2; CDR3: CASRRMSTEAFF
V: TRBV25-1; CDR3: CASSEYPGPNTEAFF
V: TRBV11-2; CDR3: CASSPSPRTVASSNYGYTF
V: TRBV5-1; CDR3: CASTESGGAQYF
V: TRBV9; CDR3: CASSPQPSQGVQYF
V: TRBV28; CDR3: CASSPNTGSRGKLFF
V: TRBV28; CDR3: CASSLLAGASQETQYF
V: TRBV29-1; CDR3: CSVDQGGTDTQYF
V: TRBV19; CDR3: CASSISGSSEQFF
V: TRBV7-9; CDR3: CASQSTDSSYEQYF
V: TRBV19; CDR3: CASSLNRGRETQYF
V: TRBV2; CDR3: CASSRQGARTEAFF
V: TRBV10-1; CDR3: CASGQQGKAFF
V: TRBV29-1; CDR3: CSTGDRNYGYTF
V: TRBV6-5; CDR3: CASSSPAEAFF
V: TRBV3-1; CDR3: CASSPASGLYNEQFF
V: TRBV15; CDR3: CATSRGGPNEQYF
V: TRBV6-2/TRBV6-3; CDR3: CASSYVSGRTYNEQFF
V: TRBV28; CDR3: CASSFSRLMNTEAFF
V: TRBV28; CDR3: CASSRWGRGTDTQYF
V: TRBV7-3; CDR3: CASSLTSGSTDTQYF
V: TRBV5-6; CDR3: CASSPLGQGQETQYF
V: TRBV3-2; CDR3: CASSPQLEAGAEAFF
V: TRBV6-6; CDR3: CASSSASGTYEQYF
V: TRBV29-1; CDR3: CSVEDPWGEDTQYF
V: TRBV5-1; CDR3: CASRFGPSGGSGIQYF
V: TRBV10-2; CDR3: CASSRALRGTEAFF
V: TRBV9; CDR3: CASSVDPISYNEQFF
V: TRBV23-1; CDR3: CARGAGENQETQYF
V: TRBV28; CDR3: CASSFSTGGSAEAFF